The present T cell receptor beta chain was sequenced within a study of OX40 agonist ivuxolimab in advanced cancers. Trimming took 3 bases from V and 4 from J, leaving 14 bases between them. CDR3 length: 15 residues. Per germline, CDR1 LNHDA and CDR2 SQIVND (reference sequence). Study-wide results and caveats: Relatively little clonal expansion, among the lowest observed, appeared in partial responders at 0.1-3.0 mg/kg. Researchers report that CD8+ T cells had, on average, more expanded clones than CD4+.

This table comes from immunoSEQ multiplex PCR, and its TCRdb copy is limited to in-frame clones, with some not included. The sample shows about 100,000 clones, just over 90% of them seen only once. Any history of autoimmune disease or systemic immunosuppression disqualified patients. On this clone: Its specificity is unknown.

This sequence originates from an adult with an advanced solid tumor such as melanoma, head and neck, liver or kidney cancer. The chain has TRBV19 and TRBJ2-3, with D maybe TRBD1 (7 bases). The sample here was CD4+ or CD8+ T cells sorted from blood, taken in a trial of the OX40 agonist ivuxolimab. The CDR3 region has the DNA TGTGCCAGTAGTATTGGGCAGGGGGGACCAGATACGCAGTATTTT. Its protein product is CASSIGQGGPDTQYF.